These 28 T cell receptor beta chains were sequenced from one sample in a study of blood T cell repertoires in COVID-19. The protocol was immunoSEQ multiplex PCR, while the TCRdb copy is restricted to in-frame clones and leaves out a portion. Among about 24,000 clones listed, 89% were seen once. Material: peripheral blood. These receptor sequences come from a woman in her seventies with active COVID-19.

This rearrangement joins TRBV5-1 to TRBJ1-4, with TRBD1 matching over 7 bases. The CDR3 extends over 12 amino acids. Germline loops: CDR1 SGHRS, CDR2 YFSETQ. Germline trimming cut 1 base from V and 13 bases from J; bases unmatched to any gene: 4. Written as DNA, the CDR3 is TGCGCCAGCAGCTTGAGGGGGCCGGGACTGTTTTTT. It specifies CASSLRGPGLFF. Using reference TRBV5-1 and TRBJ1-4 for the parts outside the CDR3, the full variable domain is KAGVTQTPRYLIKTRGQQVTLSCSPISGHRSVSWYQQTPGQGLQFLFEYFSETQRNKGNFPGRFSGRQFSNSRSEMNVSTLELGDSALYLCASSLRGPGLFFGSGTQLSVL.

V gene TRBV2 combines with J gene TRBJ2-3; D possibly corresponds to TRBD2 (7 bases). The germline V and J ends were trimmed by 6 bases and 0 bases, with 13 bases remaining between them. CDR1 SNHLY and CDR2 FYNNEI come from the germline V gene. This CDR3 is 15 amino acids long. Here the CDR3 reads CASRIRGASTDTQYF. The CDR3 DNA is TGTGCCAGCAGGATACGGGGGGCAAGCACAGATACGCAGTATTTT.

This clone was recorded a few times. This chain links TRBV27 with TRBJ1-1, with 8 bases fitting TRBD1. From germline, CDR1 is MNHEY and CDR2 SMNVEV (reference sequence). J was trimmed by 1 base and V by 6 bases; bases with no gene match: 7. The CDR3 is 15 residues long. The CDR3: CASRLGQGGNTEAFF. The CDR3 DNA reads TGTGCCAGCAGACTAGGACAGGGTGGGAACACTGAAGCTTTCTTT.

The rearrangement joins TRBV10-3 to TRBJ1-1, with a possible D match to TRBD1 (6 bases). The germline V gene encodes CDR1 ENHRY and CDR2 SYGVKD. There are 14 residues in the CDR3. V gave up 2 bases and J gave up 1 base, with 8 bases separating them. CDR3 nucleotides: TGTGCCATCAGTGAGGGGGGGGCGAACACTGAAGCTTTCTTT. It is translated as CAISEGGANTEAFF.

This chain links TRBV7-2 with TRBJ2-5, with 11 bases fitting TRBD2. The V gene's germline CDR1 is SGHTA and CDR2 FQGNSA. Losses at the gene ends were 1 base for V and 2 bases for J; bases not matched to a gene: 3. The CDR3 has 16 amino acids. The CDR3 spells CASSLGASGGQETQYF. CDR3 coding DNA: TGTGCCAGCAGCTTAGGTGCTAGCGGGGGGCAAGAGACCCAGTACTTC. Using reference TRBV7-2 and TRBJ2-5 for the parts outside the CDR3, the full variable domain is GAGVSQSPSNKVTEKGKDVELRCDPISGHTALYWYRQSLGQGLEFLIYFQGNSAPDKSGLPSDRFSAERTGGSVSTLTIQRTQQEDSAVYLCASSLGASGGQETQYFGPGTRLLVL.

This clone has just one count. V usage is TRBV2 and J usage is TRBJ1-6; the D gene is possibly TRBD1 (5 bases). This CDR3 has 14 residues. Trimming shortened V by 7 bases and J by 7 bases, and 14 bases separated the two germline ends. Per germline, CDR1 SNHLY and CDR2 FYNNEI. The CDR3 region is CASIRGDRNSPLHF. The CDR3 bases are TGTGCCAGCATCCGGGGGGACCGGAATTCACCCCTCCACTTT.

The chain links TRBV7-3 to TRBJ1-2, with D unresolved. The ends were cut back, 8 bases at V and 4 bases at J, with 14 bases in the middle. Germline-derived CDR1 and CDR2 are SGHTA and FQGTGA. CDR3 length equals 13 residues. CDR3 amino acids: CASGPGLGYGYTF. CDR3 nucleotide sequence: TGTGCCAGCGGCCCCGGGTTAGGCTATGGCTACACCTTC.

About this clone: An end of the junction does not agree with germline; a read error may underlie this. The rearrangement joins TRBV5-4 to TRBJ1-3; D might be TRBD1 (5 bases). From germline, CDR1 is SGHNT and CDR2 YYREEE (reference sequence). The CDR3 has 14 amino acids. This CDR3 reads CASNLGLSRNTIYF. The DNA for the CDR3 is TGTGCCAGCAACTTGGGACTCTCTCGAAACACCATATATTTT.

The J gene is TRBJ2-1, the V gene TRBV5-4; 11 positions match TRBD2. The CDR3 is 15 amino acids. Germline CDR1 is SGHNT and CDR2 is YYREEE (reference sequence). V trimming: 7 bases; J trimming: 10 bases; junction bases outside the gene matches: 13. CDR3 sequence (DNA): TGTGCCAGCTCATTCGGGGGGACTAGCGGCCCAGAGCAGTTCTTC. It yields the protein CASSFGGTSGPEQFF.

In its sample, this clone was seen once. The rearrangement uses TRBV3-1 (or the pseudogene TRBV3-2) and TRBJ2-5; a weak D match, TRBD2 (5 bases). This CDR3 has 18 amino acids. With 0 bases removed from V and 5 bases from J, the gap between germline ends came to 22 bases. CDR1 and CDR2 from the germline V gene are LGHDT and YNNKEL (reference sequence). The CDR3 loop reads CASSQDRYPSTPAETQYF. The CDR3 nucleotides read TGTGCCAGCAGCCAAGATAGGTACCCTAGCACGCCGGCGGAGACCCAGTACTTC.

V is TRBV6-5 and J is TRBJ1-2; a possible D gene is TRBD1 (5 bases). CDR1 is MNHEY, CDR2 SVGAGI, per germline. V lost 4 bases and J 4 bases, leaving 10 bases between the germline ends. The CDR3 extends over 13 amino acids. CDR3 in DNA: TGTGCCAGCAGTTCAGGGATTGGCTATGGCTACACCTTC. This gives the protein CASSSGIGYGYTF.

CDR3 bases: TGTGCCAGCATATCGGCAAGAGGAAACACTGAAGCTTTCTTT. This translates into CASISARGNTEAFF. This chain links TRBV27 with TRBJ1-1, with D uncertain. The CDR3 is 14 amino acids. Looked up from germline, CDR1 is MNHEY and CDR2 is SMNVEV (reference sequence). V was cut by 7 bases and J by 2 bases, with 14 bases left in between.

The chain employs TRBV5-1 and TRBJ2-7; TRBD2 is a possible D gene (6 bases). With 7 bases removed from V and 4 bases from J, the gap between germline ends came to 12 bases. This CDR3 spans 12 amino acids. CDR1 and CDR2 from the germline V gene are SGHRS and YFSETQ. The DNA for the CDR3 is TGCGCCAGCCGAGGTGGAGGGTACGAGCAGTACTTC. Its translation is CASRGGGYEQYF.

V is TRBV7-6 and J is TRBJ2-3; 8 bases are a match to TRBD2. V was clipped by 1 base and J by 3 bases; unmatched bases: 9. Germline values: CDR1 SGHVS, CDR2 FNYEAQ. This CDR3 is built from 17 residues. Here the CDR3 reads CASSLDNPGLETDTQYF. The CDR3 DNA sequence: TGTGCCAGCAGCTTAGATAATCCGGGACTAGAAACAGATACGCAGTATTTT.

The chain combines TRBV7-2 with TRBJ2-7; the match to TRBD2 covers 7 bases. In germline, CDR1 is SGHTA, CDR2 FQGNSA. J lost 1 base, V lost 1 base, and 4 bases had no gene match. The CDR3 covers 15 residues. The CDR3 sequence is CASSLGLGGSYEQYF. DNA of the CDR3: TGTGCCAGCAGCTTAGGGTTGGGGGGGTCCTACGAGCAGTACTTC.

CDR3 nucleotide sequence: TGTGCCAGCAGCCAAGATTCAGGGCGTAACGAGCAGTACTTC. It encodes CASSQDSGRNEQYF. This chain links TRBV3-1 (or the pseudogene TRBV3-2) with TRBJ2-7, with D possibly matching TRBD1 (5 bases). CDR1 and CDR2 from the germline V gene are LGHDT and YNNKEL (reference sequence). The germline V and J ends were trimmed by 0 bases and 5 bases, with 11 bases remaining between them. The CDR3 extends over 14 amino acids.

The chain joins TRBV19 to TRBJ1-5; weak D call: TRBD1 (5 bases). Germline values: CDR1 LNHDA, CDR2 SQIVND (reference sequence). V was trimmed by 5 bases and J by 7 bases, leaving 18 bases between them. The CDR3 loop spans 15 amino acids. The DNA of the CDR3 is TGTGCCAGTAGTGCCGCCTCAGGTTGGGGCCAGCCCCAGCATTTT. Its protein product is CASSAASGWGQPQHF.

The chain uses TRBV7-9 and TRBJ1-2, with TRBD1 as a possible D gene (6 bases). Germline CDR1 SEHNR, CDR2 FQNEAQ (reference sequence). Trimming shortened V by 0 bases and J by 7 bases, and 15 bases separated the two germline ends. The length of the CDR3 is 15 residues. CDR3 residues: CASSLAPDQGFGYTF. The CDR3 DNA reads TGTGCCAGCAGCTTAGCACCGGATCAGGGGTTTGGCTACACCTTC.

The genes are TRBV19 and TRBJ1-1; 8 positions match TRBD1. CDR1 and CDR2 (germline): LNHDA, SQIVND (reference sequence). This CDR3 contains 16 residues. V lost 5 bases and J lost 0; bases outside the gene matches: 8. The CDR3 here is CASSPTRDRMNTEAFF. The CDR3 bases are TGTGCCAGTAGTCCCACTCGGGACAGGATGAACACTGAAGCTTTCTTT. Looking up the rest from reference TRBV19 and TRBJ1-1 gives the full variable domain: DGGITQSPKYLFRKEGQNVTLSCEQNLNHDAMYWYRQDPGQGLRLIYYSQIVNDFQKGDIAEGYSVSREKKESFPLTVTSAQKNPTAFYLCASSPTRDRMNTEAFFGQGTRLTVV.

The chain employs TRBV9 and TRBJ2-2, with a tentative D call TRBD1 (5 bases). Trimming removed 3 bases at V and 5 bases at J, with 11 bases between. Germline V gene sequence: CDR1 SGDLS, CDR2 YYNGEE. CDR3 length equals 14 residues. The CDR3 sequence is CASSARKGTGELFF. The CDR3 coding sequence is TGTGCCAGCAGCGCTCGGAAGGGGACCGGGGAGCTGTTTTTT.

The chain links TRBV19 to TRBJ2-7; a possible D gene is TRBD2 (5 bases). The CDR3 sequence is 14 residues long. The germline V gene has CDR1 LNHDA and CDR2 SQIVND (reference sequence). Trimming shortened V by 6 bases and J by 0 bases, and 12 bases separated the two germline ends. CDR3 coding DNA: TGTGCCAGTAGCCCTCCGGGGTCCTCCTACGAGCAGTACTTC. It specifies CASSPPGSSYEQYF.

This clone was detected once. CDR3 nucleotide sequence: TGTGCCAGCAGCCCGACACCGGCAGAGACCCAGTACTTC. Encoded protein: CASSPTPAETQYF. The chain uses TRBV5-5 and TRBJ2-5; the D is unclear. CDR3 length: 13 amino acids. Trimming took 4 bases from V and 4 from J, leaving 11 bases between them. CDR1 and CDR2 (germline): SGHKS, YYEKEE (reference sequence).

The V call is TRBV6-5, the J call TRBJ2-1; 15 bases fit TRBD2. This CDR3 contains 15 residues. V was clipped by 6 bases and J by 9 bases; unmatched bases: 6. CDR1 is MNHEY, CDR2 SVGAGI, per germline. The CDR3 sequence: CASSSPGLAGGEQFF. Here the CDR3 DNA reads TGTGCCAGCAGCAGCCCGGGACTAGCGGGGGGTGAGCAGTTCTTC.

This rearrangement joins TRBV9 to TRBJ1-6; 11 nucleotides line up with TRBD1. With V trimmed by 4 bases and J by 8 bases, 5 bases remained unmatched. Germline CDR1 and CDR2: SGDLS and YYNGEE. The CDR3 runs to 15 residues. The CDR3: CASSQGQGVDSPLHF. In nucleotides, the CDR3 is TGTGCCAGCAGCCAGGGACAGGGGGTGGATTCACCCCTCCACTTT.

The CDR3 loop reads CASSTPRRGGGPTDTQYF. CDR3 sequence (DNA): TGTGCCAGCAGCACCCCAAGAAGGGGCGGGGGCCCCACAGATACGCAGTATTTT. The chain uses TRBV21-1 and TRBJ2-3; TRBD2, the table's D call, was not compared with the DNA. TRBV21-1 is labeled a pseudogene. The CDR3 is 18 residues long.

V and J are TRBV14 and TRBJ2-1; 12 bases map to TRBD2. Trimming took 5 bases from V and 4 from J; bases not matched to a gene: 6. The length of the CDR3 is 16 residues. Germline CDR1 SGHDN, CDR2 FVKESK. CDR3 amino acids: CASSRWTSGAYNEQFF. The CDR3 coding sequence is TGTGCCAGCAGCAGATGGACTAGCGGGGCGTACAATGAGCAGTTCTTC.

The chain carries TRBV7-2 and TRBJ2-3; 10 positions match TRBD2. CDR1 is SGHTA and CDR2 is FQGNSA in the germline V gene. V shed 3 bases, J shed 2 bases, and the junction held 11 bases outside the gene matches. This CDR3 spans 18 amino acids. This CDR3 reads CASSLQPTSGAFTDTQYF. CDR3 DNA: TGTGCCAGCAGCTTGCAACCAACTAGCGGGGCCTTCACAGATACGCAGTATTTT.

This chain joins TRBV7-2 and TRBJ2-5; D is uncertain. V lost 1 base and J 3 bases, leaving 9 bases between the germline ends. CDR3 length: 14 amino acids. Germline V gene data show CDR1 as SGHTA and CDR2 as FQGNSA. Here the CDR3 reads CASSLGRLKETQYF. For the CDR3, the DNA is TGTGCCAGCAGCTTAGGGAGACTCAAAGAGACCCAGTACTTC.